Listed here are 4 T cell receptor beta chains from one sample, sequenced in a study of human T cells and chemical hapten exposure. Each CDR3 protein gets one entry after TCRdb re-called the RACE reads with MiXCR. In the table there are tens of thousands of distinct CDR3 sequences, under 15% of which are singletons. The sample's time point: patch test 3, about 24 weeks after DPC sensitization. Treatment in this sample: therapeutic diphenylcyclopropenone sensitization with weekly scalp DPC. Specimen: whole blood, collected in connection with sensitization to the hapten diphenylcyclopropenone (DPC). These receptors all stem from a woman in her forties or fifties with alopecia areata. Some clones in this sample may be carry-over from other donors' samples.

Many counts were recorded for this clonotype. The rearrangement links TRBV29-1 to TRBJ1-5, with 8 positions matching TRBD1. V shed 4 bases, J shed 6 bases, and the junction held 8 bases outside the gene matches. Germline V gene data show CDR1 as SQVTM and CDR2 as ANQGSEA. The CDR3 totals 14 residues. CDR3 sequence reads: CSVGMGTGGQPQHF. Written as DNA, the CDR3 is TGCAGCGTTGGGATGGGGACAGGAGGTCAGCCCCAGCATTTT.

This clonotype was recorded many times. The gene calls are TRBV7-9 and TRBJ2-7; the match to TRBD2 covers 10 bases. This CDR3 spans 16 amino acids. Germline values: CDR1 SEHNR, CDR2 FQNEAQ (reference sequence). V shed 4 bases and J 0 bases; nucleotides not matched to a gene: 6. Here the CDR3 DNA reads TGTGCCAGCAGCTCCCTAGCGGGAGCCCGCTCCTACGAGCAGTACTTC. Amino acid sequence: CASSSLAGARSYEQYF.

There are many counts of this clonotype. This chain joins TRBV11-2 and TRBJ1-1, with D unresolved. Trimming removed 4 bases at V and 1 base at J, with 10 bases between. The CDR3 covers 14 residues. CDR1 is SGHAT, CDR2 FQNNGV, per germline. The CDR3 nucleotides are TGTGCCAGCAGCTCTAATTATGCGAACACTGAAGCTTTCTTT. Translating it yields CASSSNYANTEAFF.

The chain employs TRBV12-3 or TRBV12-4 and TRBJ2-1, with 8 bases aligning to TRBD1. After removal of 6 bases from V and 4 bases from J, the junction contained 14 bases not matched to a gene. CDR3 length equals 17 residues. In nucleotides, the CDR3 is TGTGCCAGCAGCTCCGGAGTTCGGACAGGGACGTACAATGAGCAGTTCTTC. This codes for CASSSGVRTGTYNEQFF.